This entry lists 13 T cell receptor beta chains sequenced from one sample in a study of CD8 T cells in Susac syndrome. The RNA, about 0.5 to 1 ug, was put through reverse transcription using random hexamers. A single record per CDR3 protein comes from TCRdb applying MiXCR to the immunoSEQ multiplex PCR reads. The sample holds roughly 130,000 distinct CDR3 sequences, 90% to 95% seen once. Sequencing was done on a sample of CD4+ T cells from PBMCs. The receptor set was obtained from a human donor in good health.

The rearrangement uses TRBV7-9 and TRBJ2-7; D may match TRBD1 or TRBD2 (5 bases each). Trimming pared 6 bases from V and 8 bases from J, leaving 17 bases between. The CDR3 is 13 residues long. Per the germline V gene, CDR1 is SEHNR and CDR2 is FQNEAQ (reference sequence). Here the CDR3 reads CASRPGTSLKQYF. In DNA, the CDR3 is TGTGCCAGCAGACCCGGGACCTCCTTAAAGCAGTACTTC.

The V call is TRBV3-1, the J call TRBJ2-7; no clear D. Germline lookup yields CDR1 LGHDT and CDR2 YNNKEL (reference sequence). CDR3 length equals 12 residues. V shed 4 bases and J shed 1 base, with 5 bases lying between them. The CDR3 loop reads CASSRRSYEQYF. DNA for the CDR3: TGTGCCAGCAGCCGCCGTTCCTACGAGCAGTACTTC.

This clonotype showed up just a few times. The V gene is TRBV5-1, the J gene TRBJ2-7; a possible D gene is TRBD1 (6 bases). The length of the CDR3 is 14 residues. Germline CDR1 is SGHRS and CDR2 is YFSETQ. Trimming shortened V by 4 bases and J by 3 bases, and 14 bases separated the two germline ends. CDR3 loop: CASSAGQPDYEQYF. CDR3 in DNA: TGCGCCAGCAGCGCAGGACAGCCGGACTACGAGCAGTACTTC.

The V gene is TRBV5-1, the J gene TRBJ2-7; no firm D call. The CDR3 is made up of 12 amino acids. CDR1 and CDR2 (germline): SGHRS, YFSETQ. Trimming took 4 bases from V and 6 from J, leaving 11 bases between them. The CDR3 DNA sequence: TGCGCCAGCAGCACCTCAAATGGCGAGCAGTACTTC. Translated: CASSTSNGEQYF. Full variable domain (outside the CDR3, taken from reference TRBV5-1 and TRBJ2-7): KAGVTQTPRYLIKTRGQQVTLSCSPISGHRSVSWYQQTPGQGLQFLFEYFSETQRNKGNFPGRFSGRQFSNSRSEMNVSTLELGDSALYLCASSTSNGEQYFGPGTRLTVT.

CDR3 loop: CASSFQTGATNEQYF. The CDR3 DNA reads TGTGCCAGTAGTTTCCAGACAGGGGCTACGAACGAGCAGTACTTC. The V gene is TRBV19, the J gene TRBJ2-7; 8 bases align to TRBD1. The CDR3 runs to 15 residues. V lost 5 bases and J lost 5; bases outside the gene matches: 11. Germline loops: CDR1 LNHDA, CDR2 SQIVND (reference sequence).

The rearrangement links TRBV20-1 to TRBJ1-5, with TRBD1 matching over 9 bases. This CDR3 is built from 15 residues. The germline gives CDR1 DFQATT, CDR2 SNEGSKA (reference sequence). V lost 6 bases, J lost 3 bases, and 9 bases stayed unmatched. The CDR3: CSARGGQGLNQPQHF. The CDR3 coding sequence is TGCAGTGCCCGAGGGGGACAGGGCCTCAATCAGCCCCAGCATTTT.

CDR3 nucleotide sequence: TGTGCCAGCGGGGGGTCCCCCACCTACGAGCAGTACTTC. Translating gives CASGGSPTYEQYF. The chain employs TRBV28 and TRBJ2-7; D might be TRBD2 (6 bases). Germline V gene data show CDR1 as MDHEN and CDR2 as SYDVKM. The CDR3 contains 13 residues. V gave up 8 bases and J gave up 2 bases, with 13 bases separating them.

The J gene is TRBJ2-3, the V gene TRBV29-1, with 15 bases aligning to TRBD2. The CDR3 has 14 residues. Germline V lookup: CDR1 SQVTM, CDR2 ANQGSEA. V gave up 7 bases and J gave up 5 bases; unmatched junction bases: 4. Here the CDR3 reads CSAGTSGRLDTQYF. In DNA, the CDR3 is TGCAGCGCCGGGACTAGCGGGAGGTTAGATACGCAGTATTTT.

The rearrangement uses TRBV7-9 and TRBJ2-1; the match to TRBD1 covers 10 bases. CDR1 and CDR2 (germline): SEHNR, FQNEAQ (reference sequence). This CDR3 has 15 residues. V lost 1 base and J lost 7; bases outside the gene matches: 4. Here the CDR3 DNA reads TGTGCCAGCAGCTTAGAGGACAGGGGGTCAAATGAGCAGTTCTTC. It specifies CASSLEDRGSNEQFF.

J is TRBJ2-7 and V is TRBV28; 7 nucleotides match TRBD1. Trimming at V came to 10 bases and at J to 4 bases, leaving 4 bases not matched to a gene. Germline CDR1 reads MDHEN; CDR2 reads SYDVKM. The length of the CDR3 is 11 residues. The CDR3 loop reads CAIEQGYEQYF. The CDR3 DNA is TGTGCCATCGAACAGGGGTACGAGCAGTACTTC.

The rearrangement joins TRBV5-1 to TRBJ2-4, with 9 nucleotides matching TRBD2. This CDR3 contains 15 residues. CDR1 is SGHRS and CDR2 is YFSETQ in the germline V gene. V lost 9 bases, J lost 1 base, and 8 bases stayed unmatched. CDR3 sequence reads: CANPPSGEAKNIQYF. The CDR3 DNA follows: TGCGCCAACCCACCTAGCGGGGAGGCCAAAAACATTCAGTACTTC. Looking up the rest from reference TRBV5-1 and TRBJ2-4 gives the full variable domain: KAGVTQTPRYLIKTRGQQVTLSCSPISGHRSVSWYQQTPGQGLQFLFEYFSETQRNKGNFPGRFSGRQFSNSRSEMNVSTLELGDSALYLCANPPSGEAKNIQYFGAGTRLSVL.

This clonotype has just one count. The chain couples TRBV6-5 to TRBJ2-1; perhaps TRBD1 as D (5 bases). Germline V gene data show CDR1 as MNHEY and CDR2 as SVGAGI. The CDR3 has 16 residues. V was shortened by 0 bases and J by 0 bases, with 9 bases between the two germline ends. CDR3 in DNA: TGTGCCAGCAGTTACTCGCAGGGCAGCTCCTACAATGAGCAGTTCTTC. Translation gives CASSYSQGSSYNEQFF.

This chain uses TRBV6-5 with TRBJ2-3; no definite D call. Germline V gene sequence: CDR1 MNHEY, CDR2 SVGAGI. CDR3 size: 11 residues. V lost 2 bases to trimming and J lost 7 bases, with 4 bases between them. In DNA, the CDR3 is TGTGCCAGCAGTTACGGATATACGCAGTATTTT. Translated, it gives CASSYGYTQYF.